The rows below give T cell receptor beta chains drawn from one sample of a study of blood T cell repertoires in COVID-19. The method was immunoSEQ multiplex PCR; TCRdb's version includes in-frame clones alone and lacks a portion of them. The table includes about 220,000 clones, around 80% detected once. Sequencing was done on a sample of peripheral blood. These receptors were obtained from a woman aged 55-70 years who had recovered from COVID-19. CDR3s include the opening cysteine and the closing phenylalanine or tryptophan. A D gene is named only where the DNA matches it firmly. Size tells how often a clone was seen (once, few, many) or the class of an expanded clone, and some rows leave it out.

>TRBV7-9|NA|TRBD1|TRBJ2-2
TGTGCCAGCAGCCCAACGACAGGGGGCAAGGTCGGGGAGCTGTTTTTT
CASSPTTGGKVGELFF
>TRBV5-1|once|TRBD1|TRBJ2-7
TGCGCCAGCAGCTCCGGATCCGGGACAGGGGGAAGGGAGCAGTACTTC
CASSSGSGTGGREQYF
>TRBV4-1|once|TRBD1|TRBJ1-2
TGCGCCAGCAGCCCTTTACAGGGGGTAGGGGCTAACTATGGCTACACCTTC
CASSPLQGVGANYGYTF
>TRBV27|NA|NA|TRBJ1-6
TGTGCCAGCAGTTTAGTCGTCGATAATTCACCCCTCCACTTT
CASSLVVDNSPLHF
>TRBV4-2|NA|NA|TRBJ2-5
TGTGCCAGCAGCCAATGGGGGGAAGAGACCCAGTACTTC
CASSQWGEETQYF
>TRBV12-3/TRBV12-4|NA|NA|TRBJ1-2
TGTGCCAGCAGTTTAGTATATTCGGGAGGCTACACCTTC
CASSLVYSGGYTF
>TRBV13|NA|TRBD2|TRBJ2-7
TGTGCCAGCAGGCCACTAGCGGGGTACTCCTACGAGCAGTACTTC
CASRPLAGYSYEQYF
>TRBV7-9|few|TRBD1|TRBJ1-1
TGTGCCAGCAGCCTACAGGGGGCGGGGGACTCTGAAGCTTTCTTT
CASSLQGAGDSEAFF
>TRBV3-1/TRBV3-2|NA|NA|TRBJ2-7
TGTGCCAGCAGCCAAGCCACGGGGTCCAGCTCCTACGAGCAGTACTTC
CASSQATGSSSYEQYF
>TRBV7-9|NA|NA|TRBJ2-3
TGTGCCAGCAGCTTAGCACAGGGTAAGCTAATGGATACGCAGTATTTT
CASSLAQGKLMDTQYF
>TRBV7-3|NA|NA|TRBJ2-1
TGTGCCAGCAGCTTAGACGGGTCCTACAATGAGCAGTTCTTC
CASSLDGSYNEQFF
>TRBV5-6|NA|TRBD1|TRBJ2-7
TGTGCCAGCAGCCGACAGGGGAGGTACGAGCAGTACTTC
CASSRQGRYEQYF
>TRBV6-5|NA|NA|TRBJ2-7
TGTGCCAGCAGTTACTCAGGGGGCTCCTACGAGCAGTACTTC
CASSYSGGSYEQYF
>TRBV14|NA|NA|TRBJ1-2
TGTGCCAGCAGCCAAATCTTCCACTATGGCTACACCTTC
CASSQIFHYGYTF
>TRBV6-5|NA|TRBD1|TRBJ1-5
TGTGCCAGCAGCAGGACAGGGGGTAATCAGCCCCAGCATTTT
CASSRTGGNQPQHF
>TRBV30|few|TRBD2|TRBJ2-2
TGTGCCTGGAGTCCTCCACTAGCGGGGGGGCCGGGCACCGGGGAGCTGTTTTTT
CAWSPPLAGGPGTGELFF
>TRBV7-2|NA|NA|TRBJ2-7
TGTGCCAGCAGCTTGTCCGGTTCGTCCTACGAGCAGTACTTC
CASSLSGSSYEQYF
>TRBV4-1|NA|NA|TRBJ1-3
TGCGCCAGCAGCGCCCGCCGGGGGGTGACTGGAAACACCATATATTTT
CASSARRGVTGNTIYF
>TRBV13|NA|NA|TRBJ1-1
TGTGCCAGCAGCCTTCGACAGAACACTGAAGCTTTCTTT
CASSLRQNTEAFF
>TRBV5-4|NA|TRBD1|TRBJ2-3
TGTGCCAGCAGCGGAAACCACAGGGGCGGCACAGATACGCAGTATTTT
CASSGNHRGGTDTQYF
>TRBV30|NA|TRBD1|TRBJ2-3
TGTGCCTCCGGACAGGGGGCCACCACAGATACGCAGTATTTT
CASGQGATTDTQYF
>TRBV5-6|NA|NA|TRBJ2-5
TGTGCCAGCAGCTCCCTAGAGACCCAGTACTTC
CASSSLETQYF
>TRBV5-4|NA|NA|TRBJ2-5
TGTGCCAGCAGCCTGCAAGACACTGTCCAGACCCAGTACTTC
CASSLQDTVQTQYF
>TRBV5-4|once|TRBD2|TRBJ2-7
TGTGCCAGCAGTAAGACTAGCGGGGGGAACTACGAGCAGTACTTC
CASSKTSGGNYEQYF
>TRBV9|NA|TRBD1|TRBJ2-5
TGTGCCAGCAGCGGGACAGGGGTTGTCCAAGAGACCCAGTACTTC
CASSGTGVVQETQYF
>TRBV5-6|NA|NA|TRBJ1-4
TGTGCCAGCAGCTTGGGGACTCCGGCGGGGAAACTGTTTTTT
CASSLGTPAGKLFF
>TRBV18|NA|TRBD1|TRBJ1-2
TGTGCCAGCTCACCACGAGACAGGGGTGATGGCTACACCTTC
CASSPRDRGDGYTF
>TRBV7-2|NA|TRBD1|TRBJ2-5
TGTGCCAGCAGCATTAACAGGGGACACCAAGAGACCCAGTACTTC
CASSINRGHQETQYF
>TRBV19|NA|TRBD1|TRBJ2-2
TGTGCCAGTAGTATAATTACAGGGGGTGACGGGGAGCTGTTTTTT
CASSIITGGDGELFF
>TRBV2|once|NA|TRBJ1-2
TGTGCCTCCAGAGGGCGGGCTGGTGGCTACACCTTC
CASRGRAGGYTF
>TRBV18|NA|TRBD2|TRBJ2-7
TGTGCCAGCTCACCGTCTAGCGGGGGGAGCTACGAGCAGTACTTC
CASSPSSGGSYEQYF
>TRBV6-5|NA|TRBD1|TRBJ2-7
TGTGCCAGCAGTTACGGCACAGGGGCCGCGTTGGAGCAGTACTTC
CASSYGTGAALEQYF
>TRBV3-1/TRBV3-2|NA|NA|TRBJ1-3
TGTGCCAGCAGCCAGACAAGACACAACACCATATATTTT
CASSQTRHNTIYF
>TRBV15|NA|NA|TRBJ1-3
TGTGCCACCAGGACGACAGGCTACTCTGGAAACACCATATATTTT
CATRTTGYSGNTIYF
>TRBV23-1|NA|NA|TRBJ1-6
TGCGCCAGCAGTCCCCGTCTGAGCTCCTATAATTCACCCCTCCACTTT
CASSPRLSSYNSPLHF
>TRBV2|few|TRBD1|TRBJ1-2
TGTGCCAGCAGTATCTCCGCAGGGGGCGATCCAGGCTACACCTTC
CASSISAGGDPGYTF
>TRBV28|NA|NA|TRBJ2-5
TGTGCCAGCAGCCCCCCGACAGTGAGGCAAGAGACCCAGTACTTC
CASSPPTVRQETQYF
>TRBV30|NA|TRBD2|TRBJ2-1
TGTGCCTGGGAGAGGGAGGGATACAATGAGCAGTTCTTC
CAWEREGYNEQFF
>TRBV7-9|NA|TRBD1|TRBJ1-1
TGTGCCAGCAGCTTAGCACAGGGGCCAGAGAACACTGAAGCTTTCTTT
CASSLAQGPENTEAFF
>TRBV7-8|NA|TRBD1|TRBJ1-2
TGTGCCAGCAGCCCCCAACAGGGGACCTATGGCTACACCTTC
CASSPQQGTYGYTF
>TRBV19|NA|TRBD1|TRBJ2-7
TGTGCCAGTAGTAGAATCGACCATACAGGGGGGTGGTTCGAGCAGTACTTC
CASSRIDHTGGWFEQYF